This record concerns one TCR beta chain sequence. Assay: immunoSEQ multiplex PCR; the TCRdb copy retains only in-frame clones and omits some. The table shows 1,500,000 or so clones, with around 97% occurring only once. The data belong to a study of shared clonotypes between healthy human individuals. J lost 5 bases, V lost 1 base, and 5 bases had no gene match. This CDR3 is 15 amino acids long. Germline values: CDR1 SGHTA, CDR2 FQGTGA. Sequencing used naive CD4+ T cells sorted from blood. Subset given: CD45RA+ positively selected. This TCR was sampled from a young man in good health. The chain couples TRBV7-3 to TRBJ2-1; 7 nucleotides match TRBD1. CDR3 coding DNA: TGTGCCAGCAGCTTAATAGGGGGCGCGCACAATGAGCAGTTCTTC. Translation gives CASSLIGGAHNEQFF.